Following are 4 T cell receptor beta chains from one sample sequenced in a study of cytomegalovirus exposure and HLA in healthy donors. The repertoire was sequenced with immunoSEQ multiplex PCR; TCRdb's copy has only in-frame clones and lacks some. Of 65,000 to 75,000 clones in the sample, roughly 95% were seen once. Sequenced material: PBMCs. The receptors here all came from a woman between 18 and 29 years old in good health and CMV-seropositive.

This rearrangement joins TRBV6-5 to TRBJ1-2, with TRBD1 identical over 8 bases. V lost 5 bases to trimming and J lost 4 bases; unmatched junction nucleotides: 3. CDR3 length: 13 amino acids. Per the germline V gene, CDR1 is MNHEY and CDR2 is SVGAGI. The CDR3 is CASSGQGIYGYTF. As DNA, the CDR3 is TGTGCCAGCAGTGGACAGGGAATCTATGGCTACACCTTC.

The chain couples TRBV7-3 to TRBJ2-1; 12 nucleotides match TRBD2. CDR1 is SGHTA, CDR2 FQGTGA, per germline. CDR3 size: 17 residues. Unmatched junction bases numbered 9, after V lost 2 bases and J lost 7 bases. The CDR3, as DNA: TGTGCCAGCAGCTTACGACCGACTAGCGGGAGAGGGAATGAGCAGTTCTTC. Translating it yields CASSLRPTSGRGNEQFF.

The chain recombines TRBV7-9 with TRBJ2-1, with TRBD2 as a possible D gene (5 bases). V dropped 5 bases and J dropped 7 bases, with 12 bases sitting between them. Germline CDR1 is SEHNR and CDR2 is FQNEAQ (reference sequence). The CDR3 is 13 amino acids. This CDR3 is CASSPQTRNEQFF. The CDR3, as DNA: TGTGCCAGCAGCCCCCAAACTAGGAATGAGCAGTTCTTC.

The sample holds one count of this clone. The chain combines TRBV7-3 with TRBJ2-1; D is perhaps TRBD1 (6 bases). V was pared by 5 bases and J by 0 bases, with 20 bases between. In germline, CDR1 is SGHTA, CDR2 FQGTGA. The CDR3 contains 18 residues. CDR3 sequence reads: CASSKGGLLRSSYNEQFF. CDR3 DNA sequence: TGTGCCAGCAGCAAAGGGGGATTACTAAGGAGCTCCTACAATGAGCAGTTCTTC.